The 25 T cell receptor beta chains listed next were all sequenced from one sample in a study of patients and donors after allogeneic stem cell transplantation. TCRdb reprocessed the RT-PCR reads with MiXCR, giving one entry per CDR3 protein. The repertoire holds approximately 11,000 distinct CDR3 sequences, with 22% as singletons. The sequenced sample consisted of blood, either unsorted or a sorted T cell fraction (not recorded which). The receptors come from a human donor who was either an allogeneic HSCT recipient or a stem cell or donor lymphocyte infusion donor (not recorded which). It is not recorded whose cells these are; they may come from a transplant donor.

The genes are TRBV20-1 and TRBJ1-3, with TRBD1 identical over 8 bases. The CDR3 is 16 residues long. Germline V gene data show CDR1 as DFQATT and CDR2 as SNEGSKA (reference sequence). The J segment lost 7 bases and the V segment lost 3 bases, leaving 14 bases of the junction unmatched. The chain's CDR3 is CSARESNRGRANTIYF. CDR3 nucleotide sequence: TGCAGTGCTAGGGAATCAAACAGGGGGAGAGCGAACACCATATATTTT.

The chain combines TRBV6-6 with TRBJ2-2; D unresolved. Trimming pared 5 bases from V and 7 bases from J, leaving 14 bases between. The germline CDR1 and CDR2 sequences are MNHNY and SVGAGI (reference sequence). This CDR3 region has 14 residues. The CDR3 DNA reads TGTGCCAGCAGTCCCCTAGGGAAGGTCGGGGAGCTGTTTTTT. It codes for CASSPLGKVGELFF.

The rearrangement links TRBV3-1 to TRBJ1-2, with D unclear. Trimming pared 0 bases from V and 6 bases from J, leaving 8 bases between. The CDR3 sequence is 13 residues long. The germline V gene encodes CDR1 LGHDT and CDR2 YNNKEL (reference sequence). The CDR3 coding sequence is TGTGCCAGCAGCCAAGACGGTAGGGATGGCTACACCTTC. Translated: CASSQDGRDGYTF.

The V and J genes are TRBV9 and TRBJ2-3; no clear D. V was shortened by 0 bases and J by 2 bases, with 7 bases between the two germline ends. Germline CDR1 reads SGDLS; CDR2 reads YYNGEE. This CDR3 comprises 14 residues. DNA for the CDR3: TGTGCCAGCAGCGTAGGACGACTCACAGATACGCAGTATTTT. This sequence encodes CASSVGRLTDTQYF.

This chain connects TRBV21-1 to TRBJ1-5; the table names TRBD1, a call not compared with the DNA. TRBV21-1 is classified as a pseudogene. CDR3 size: 16 residues. CDR3 bases: TGTGCCAGCAGCTCGAATCCAACAGGGCAGCCTCAGCCCCAGCATTTT. Translating it yields CASSSNPTGQPQPQHF.

The J gene is TRBJ1-2, the V gene TRBV30; D ambiguous. Germline V gives CDR1 GTSNPN, CDR2 SVGIG (reference sequence). CDR3 length equals 11 residues. The V end was cut by 4 bases, the J end by 3 bases, with 6 bases between. The CDR3 here is CAWTLDYGYTF. DNA for the CDR3: TGTGCCTGGACACTGGACTATGGCTACACCTTC.

In its sample, this clonotype was seen a few times. V usage is TRBV7-2 and J usage is TRBJ1-2; D is possibly TRBD1 (5 bases). The CDR3 has 13 amino acids. Trimming removed 3 bases at V and 4 bases at J, with 9 bases between. The V gene's germline CDR1 is SGHTA and CDR2 FQGNSA. This chain's CDR3 is CASSFQGVYGYTF. The CDR3, as DNA: TGTGCCAGCAGCTTTCAAGGGGTCTATGGCTACACCTTC.

This clonotype was picked up many times. The chain uses TRBV5-1 and TRBJ2-7; TRBD1 matches 9 bases. Looked up from germline, CDR1 is SGHRS and CDR2 is YFSETQ. This CDR3 comprises 15 residues. V shed 0 bases and J 3 bases; nucleotides not matched to a gene: 4. CDR3 sequence reads: CASSLGGQGNYEQYF. In DNA, the CDR3 is TGCGCCAGCAGCTTGGGCGGACAGGGGAACTACGAGCAGTACTTC.

J is TRBJ1-2 and V is TRBV3-1; D unclear. Trimming took 2 bases from V and 4 from J, leaving 17 bases between them. From germline, CDR1 is LGHDT and CDR2 YNNKEL (reference sequence). This CDR3 spans 16 amino acids. CDR3 in DNA: TGTGCCAGCAGCCAAAAATTGGGTGCTACCTTCTATGGCTACACCTTC. It codes for CASSQKLGATFYGYTF.

This chain links TRBV16 with TRBJ1-2; D might be TRBD1 (5 bases). The length of the CDR3 is 16 residues. Germline assignment: CDR1 KGHSY and CDR2 FQNENV. Trimming removed 4 bases at V and 3 bases at J, with 18 bases between. This CDR3 reads CASSRRPSGGDYGYTF. For the CDR3, the DNA is TGTGCCAGCAGCCGGAGACCCAGCGGGGGGGACTATGGCTACACCTTC.

This rearrangement joins TRBV6-1 to TRBJ1-5, with TRBD1 matching over 10 bases. The CDR3 spans 15 residues. The V gene end was trimmed by 5 bases and the J gene end by 5 bases; junction bases not matched to a gene: 6. Looked up from germline, CDR1 is MNHNS and CDR2 is SASEGT. In DNA, the CDR3 is TGTGCCAGCAGTAGCCAGACAGGGGGCGATCAGCCCCAGCATTTT. This encodes CASSSQTGGDQPQHF.

This clonotype occurred a few times. This chain links TRBV5-1 with TRBJ2-5; D may be TRBD1 or TRBD2 (5 bases each). Trimming took off 6 bases at V and 5 bases at J, with 17 bases between the two ends. This CDR3 is built from 14 residues. Germline V gene lookup returns CDR1 SGHRS and CDR2 YFSETQ. CDR3 loop: CASNLLAEGETQYF. Here the CDR3 DNA reads TGCGCCAGCAACCTACTCGCAGAGGGGGAGACCCAGTACTTC.

This clonotype was counted a few times. J is TRBJ1-2 and V is TRBV27; 10 positions agree with TRBD1. CDR1 and CDR2 (germline): MNHEY, SMNVEV (reference sequence). V gave up 4 bases and J gave up 6 bases; unmatched junction bases: 14. The CDR3 contains 17 residues. The DNA for the CDR3 is TGTGCCAGCAGTTCAAATACCGGGACAGGGGAGAGGAATGGCTACACCTTC. Its protein is CASSSNTGTGERNGYTF.

This clonotype was counted a few times. This chain connects TRBV12-3 or TRBV12-4 to TRBJ2-2, with D unresolved. Trimming left V 3 bases short and J 0 bases short, with 14 bases between. CDR3 length: 17 amino acids. The CDR3 is CASSFGRVSANTGELFF. DNA for the CDR3: TGTGCCAGCAGTTTCGGCCGGGTGTCCGCGAACACCGGGGAGCTGTTTTTT.

The CDR3 sequence is CASSFTGLTTGWLFF. Here the CDR3 DNA reads TGTGCCAGCAGCTTCACGGGACTCACCACCGGGTGGCTGTTTTTT. V and J are TRBV7-9 and TRBJ2-2, with D possibly TRBD2 on 6 matching bases. The CDR3 length is 15 residues. Germline V gene lookup returns CDR1 SEHNR and CDR2 FQNEAQ (reference sequence). V was clipped by 3 bases and J by 13 bases, with 21 bases between them.

This clonotype came up many times. The chain is built from TRBV6-2 or TRBV6-3 and TRBJ1-5; D gene ambiguous. The length of the CDR3 is 12 residues. Trimming took off 7 bases at V and 4 bases at J, with 8 bases between the two ends. CDR1 is MNHEY, CDR2 SVGEGT, per germline. The CDR3 loop is CASTDQNQPQHF. The CDR3 bases are TGTGCCAGCACCGACCAGAATCAGCCCCAGCATTTT.

The V call is TRBV30, the J call TRBJ1-2, with D possibly matching TRBD1 (5 bases). There are 13 residues in the CDR3. CDR1 is GTSNPN and CDR2 is SVGIG in the germline V gene (reference sequence). The germline V and J ends were trimmed by 5 bases and 3 bases, with 13 bases remaining between them. CDR3 in amino acids: CAWARGFDYGYTF. As DNA, the CDR3 is TGTGCCTGGGCCCGGGGGTTCGACTATGGCTACACCTTC.

V and J are TRBV5-1 and TRBJ1-1; maybe TRBD1 (6 bases). CDR1 and CDR2 (germline): SGHRS, YFSETQ. The CDR3 covers 13 residues. The V and J ends lost 2 bases and 8 bases respectively, with 13 bases between them. Here the CDR3 DNA reads TGCGCCAGCAGCTTACTTACAGGGCCCGAAGCTTTCTTT. Its protein product is CASSLLTGPEAFF.

This sequence joins TRBV3-1 and TRBJ2-3; weak D call: TRBD2 (6 bases). The CDR3 loop spans 15 amino acids. The germline V gene has CDR1 LGHDT and CDR2 YNNKEL (reference sequence). Trimming took off 4 bases at V and 2 bases at J, with 13 bases between the two ends. The CDR3 is CASSRGDLNTDTQYF. In nucleotides, the CDR3 is TGTGCCAGCAGCCGAGGGGACTTAAACACAGATACGCAGTATTTT.

At least ten counts were recorded for this clonotype. This chain connects TRBV2 to TRBJ1-2; no firm D call. Trimming pared 6 bases from V and 2 bases from J, leaving 10 bases between. Germline assignment: CDR1 SNHLY and CDR2 FYNNEI. The CDR3 consists of 13 residues. DNA of the CDR3: TGTGCCAGCAGGACAACCGCGAACTATGGCTACACCTTC. Protein: CASRTTANYGYTF.

This clonotype appeared many times. This chain uses TRBV5-1 with TRBJ1-1; no firm D call. Trimming pared 4 bases from V and 1 base from J, leaving 11 bases between. This CDR3 has 14 residues. Germline V lookup: CDR1 SGHRS, CDR2 YFSETQ. The CDR3 sequence is CASSPGTENTEAFF. Written as DNA, the CDR3 is TGCGCCAGCAGCCCCGGAACAGAGAACACTGAAGCTTTCTTT.

V gene TRBV3-1 combines with J gene TRBJ2-5; 8 nucleotides match TRBD1. Germline loops: CDR1 LGHDT, CDR2 YNNKEL (reference sequence). The CDR3 extends over 16 amino acids. The V gene end was trimmed by 6 bases and the J gene end by 1 base; junction bases not matched to a gene: 10. CDR3 in DNA: TGTGCCAGCAGTCGAGGACAGGGAGGTCGCCAAGAGACCCAGTACTTC. Translated: CASSRGQGGRQETQYF.

The chain recombines TRBV30 with TRBJ2-5, with D possibly being TRBD1 (6 bases). Germline CDR1 reads GTSNPN; CDR2 reads SVGIG (reference sequence). V was shortened by 6 bases and J by 4 bases, with 18 bases between the two germline ends. This CDR3 is built from 14 residues. CDR3 nucleotide sequence: TGTGCCTGCATCAAGGGGGAAGTAAGAGAGACCCAGTACTTC. This sequence encodes CACIKGEVRETQYF. The complete variable domain, with remaining parts taken from reference TRBV30 and TRBJ2-5, reads SQTIHQWPATLVQPVGSPLSLECTVEGTSNPNLYWYRQAAGRGLQLLFYSVGIGQISSEVPQNLSASRPQDRQFILSSKKLLLSDSGFYLCACIKGEVRETQYFGPGTRLLVL.

This clonotype was seen ten or more times. The chain recombines TRBV20-1 with TRBJ2-7; D possibly corresponds to TRBD1 (5 bases). V was clipped by 6 bases and J by 0 bases, with 18 bases between them. The germline V gene encodes CDR1 DFQATT and CDR2 SNEGSKA (reference sequence). The CDR3 extends over 15 amino acids. The CDR3 DNA follows: TGCAGTGCCCCCAGGGTAGGCGATAGCTCCTACGAGCAGTACTTC. This gives the protein CSAPRVGDSSYEQYF.

There are a few counts of this clonotype. V is TRBV6-5 and J is TRBJ1-1; maybe TRBD1 (5 bases). Between the trimmed V and J ends, which lost 0 bases and 6 bases, there was a span of 14 bases. The germline V gene has CDR1 MNHEY and CDR2 SVGAGI. This CDR3 comprises 15 residues. CDR3 DNA sequence: TGTGCCAGCAGTTACTCGTGGGGGAGGGTGGCTGAAGCTTTCTTT. It encodes CASSYSWGRVAEAFF.